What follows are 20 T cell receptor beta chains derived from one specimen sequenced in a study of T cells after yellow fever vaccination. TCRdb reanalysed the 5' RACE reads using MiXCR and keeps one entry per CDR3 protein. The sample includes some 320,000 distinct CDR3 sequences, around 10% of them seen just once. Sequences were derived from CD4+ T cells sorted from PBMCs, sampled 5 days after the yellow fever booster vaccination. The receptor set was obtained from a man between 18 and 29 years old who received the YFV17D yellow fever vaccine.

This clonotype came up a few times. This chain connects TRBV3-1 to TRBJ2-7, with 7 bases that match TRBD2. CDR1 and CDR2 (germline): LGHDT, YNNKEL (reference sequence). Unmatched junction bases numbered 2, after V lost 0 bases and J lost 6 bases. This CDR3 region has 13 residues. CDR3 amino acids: CASSQDPGGEQYV. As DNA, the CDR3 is TGTGCCAGCAGCCAAGATCCGGGAGGCGAGCAGTACGTC.

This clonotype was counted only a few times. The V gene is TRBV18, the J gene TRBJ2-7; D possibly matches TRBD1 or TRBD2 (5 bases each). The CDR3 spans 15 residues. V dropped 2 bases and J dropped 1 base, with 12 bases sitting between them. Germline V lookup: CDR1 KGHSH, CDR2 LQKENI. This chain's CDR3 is CASSPAGTGSYEQYF. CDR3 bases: TGTGCCAGCTCACCAGCCGGGACCGGTTCCTACGAGCAGTACTTC.

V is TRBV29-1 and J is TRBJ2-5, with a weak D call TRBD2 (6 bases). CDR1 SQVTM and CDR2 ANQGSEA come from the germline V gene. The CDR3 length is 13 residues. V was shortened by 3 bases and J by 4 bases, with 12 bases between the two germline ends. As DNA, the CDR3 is TGCAGCGTTGATGGGCTAGCGTCAGAGACCCAGTACTTC. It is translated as CSVDGLASETQYF.

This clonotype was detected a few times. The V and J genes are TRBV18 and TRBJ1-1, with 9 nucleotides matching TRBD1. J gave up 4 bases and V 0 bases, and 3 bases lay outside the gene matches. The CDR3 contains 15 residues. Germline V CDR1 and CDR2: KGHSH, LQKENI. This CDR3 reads CASSPPGQGSTEAFF. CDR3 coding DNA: TGTGCCAGCTCACCACCCGGACAGGGGAGCACTGAAGCTTTCTTT.

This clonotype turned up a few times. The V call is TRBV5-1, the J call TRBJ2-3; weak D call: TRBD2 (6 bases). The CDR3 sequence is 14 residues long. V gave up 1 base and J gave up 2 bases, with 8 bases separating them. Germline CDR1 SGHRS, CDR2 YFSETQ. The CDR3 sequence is CASSLTSFTDTQYF. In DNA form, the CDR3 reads TGCGCCAGCAGCTTGACTAGCTTCACAGATACGCAGTATTTT.

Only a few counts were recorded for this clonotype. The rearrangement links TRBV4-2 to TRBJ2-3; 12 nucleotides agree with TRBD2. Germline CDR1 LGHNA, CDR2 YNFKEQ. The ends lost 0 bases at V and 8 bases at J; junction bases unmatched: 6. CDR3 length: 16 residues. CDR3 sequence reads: CASSQERLAGGPTQYF. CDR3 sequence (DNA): TGTGCCAGCAGCCAAGAAAGGCTAGCGGGGGGGCCTACGCAGTATTTT.

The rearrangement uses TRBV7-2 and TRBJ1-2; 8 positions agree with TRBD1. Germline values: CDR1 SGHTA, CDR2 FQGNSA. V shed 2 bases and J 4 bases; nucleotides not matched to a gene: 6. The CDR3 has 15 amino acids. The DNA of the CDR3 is TGTGCCAGCAGCTTATCACAGGGGGGCCCCTATGGCTACACCTTC. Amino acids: CASSLSQGGPYGYTF. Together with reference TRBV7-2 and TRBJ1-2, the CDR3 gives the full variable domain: GAGVSQSPSNKVTEKGKDVELRCDPISGHTALYWYRQSLGQGLEFLIYFQGNSAPDKSGLPSDRFSAERTGGSVSTLTIQRTQQEDSAVYLCASSLSQGGPYGYTFGSGTRLTVV.

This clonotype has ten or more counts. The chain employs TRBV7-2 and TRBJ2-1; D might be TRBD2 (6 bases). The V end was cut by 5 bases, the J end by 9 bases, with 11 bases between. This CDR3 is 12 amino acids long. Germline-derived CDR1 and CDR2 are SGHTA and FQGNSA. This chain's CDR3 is CASSVDSGEQFF. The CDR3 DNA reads TGTGCCAGCAGCGTGGATAGCGGTGAGCAGTTCTTC.

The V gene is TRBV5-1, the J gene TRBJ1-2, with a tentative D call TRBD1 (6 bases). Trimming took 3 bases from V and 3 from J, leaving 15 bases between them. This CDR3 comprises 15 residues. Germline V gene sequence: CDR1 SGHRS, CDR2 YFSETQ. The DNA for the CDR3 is TGCGCCAGCAGCTACGGACAGAATGGAGACTATGGCTACACCTTC. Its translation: CASSYGQNGDYGYTF.

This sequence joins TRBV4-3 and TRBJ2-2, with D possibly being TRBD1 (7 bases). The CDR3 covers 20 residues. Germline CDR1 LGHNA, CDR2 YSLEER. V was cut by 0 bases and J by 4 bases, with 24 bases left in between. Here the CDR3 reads CASSQEEGFGQGGSTGELFF. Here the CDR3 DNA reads TGCGCCAGCAGCCAAGAGGAGGGTTTCGGGCAGGGGGGTAGCACCGGGGAGCTGTTTTTT.

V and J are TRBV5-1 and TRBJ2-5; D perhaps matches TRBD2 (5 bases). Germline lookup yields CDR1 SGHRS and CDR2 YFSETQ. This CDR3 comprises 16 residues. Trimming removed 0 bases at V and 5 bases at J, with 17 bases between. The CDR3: CASSLGVEGRGETQYF. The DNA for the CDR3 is TGCGCCAGCAGCTTGGGGGTGGAAGGTCGCGGGGAGACCCAGTACTTC.

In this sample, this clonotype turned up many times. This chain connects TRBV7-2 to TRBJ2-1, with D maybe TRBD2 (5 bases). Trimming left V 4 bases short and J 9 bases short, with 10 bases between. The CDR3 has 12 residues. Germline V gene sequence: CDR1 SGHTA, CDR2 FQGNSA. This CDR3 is CASSYPAGEQFF. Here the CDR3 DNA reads TGTGCCAGCAGCTACCCCGCGGGTGAGCAGTTCTTC.

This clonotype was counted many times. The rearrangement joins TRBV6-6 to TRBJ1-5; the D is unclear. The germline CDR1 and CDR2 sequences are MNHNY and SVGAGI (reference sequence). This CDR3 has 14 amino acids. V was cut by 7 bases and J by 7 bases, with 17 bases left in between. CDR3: CASTGGGEGQPQHF. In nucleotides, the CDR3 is TGTGCCAGCACAGGAGGCGGGGAGGGCCAGCCCCAGCATTTT.

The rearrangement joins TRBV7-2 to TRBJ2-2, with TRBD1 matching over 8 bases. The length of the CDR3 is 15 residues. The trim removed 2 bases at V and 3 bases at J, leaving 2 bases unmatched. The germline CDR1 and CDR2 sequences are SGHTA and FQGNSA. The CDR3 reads CASSLQGAHTGELFF. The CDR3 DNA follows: TGTGCCAGCAGCTTACAGGGGGCGCACACCGGGGAGCTGTTTTTT.

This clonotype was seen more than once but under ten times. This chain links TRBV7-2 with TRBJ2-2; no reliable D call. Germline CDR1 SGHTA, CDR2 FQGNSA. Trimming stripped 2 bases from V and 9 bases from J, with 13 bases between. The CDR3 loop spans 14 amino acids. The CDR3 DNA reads TGTGCCAGCAGCTTATTTACTACCCATCGGGAGCTGTTTTTT. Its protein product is CASSLFTTHRELFF.

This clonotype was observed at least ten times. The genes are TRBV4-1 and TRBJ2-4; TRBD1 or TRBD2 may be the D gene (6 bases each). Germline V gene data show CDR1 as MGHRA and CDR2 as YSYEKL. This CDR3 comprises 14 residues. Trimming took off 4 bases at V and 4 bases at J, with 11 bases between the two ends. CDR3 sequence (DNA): TGCGCCAGCAGCCTCATAGGGGGGAAAAACATTCAGTACTTC. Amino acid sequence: CASSLIGGKNIQYF.

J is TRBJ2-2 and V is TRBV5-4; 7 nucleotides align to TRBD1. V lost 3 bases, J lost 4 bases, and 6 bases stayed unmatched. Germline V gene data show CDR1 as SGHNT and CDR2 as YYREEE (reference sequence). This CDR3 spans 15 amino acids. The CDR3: CASSSGQQATGELFF. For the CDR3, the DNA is TGTGCCAGCAGCTCGGGACAGCAGGCCACCGGGGAGCTGTTTTTT.

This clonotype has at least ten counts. The CDR3 bases are TGCGCCAGCAGGTCAAAGACAGGGGCCCCTACTGAAGCTTTCTTT. Its translation: CASRSKTGAPTEAFF. The chain couples TRBV5-1 to TRBJ1-1; 8 bases line up with TRBD1. The CDR3 is 15 amino acids. CDR1 is SGHRS and CDR2 is YFSETQ in the germline V gene. V gave up 5 bases and J gave up 5 bases; unmatched junction bases: 11.

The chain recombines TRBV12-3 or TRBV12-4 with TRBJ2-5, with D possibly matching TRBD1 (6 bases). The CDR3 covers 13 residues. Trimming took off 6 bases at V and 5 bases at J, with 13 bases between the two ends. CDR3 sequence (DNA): TGTGCCAGCAGCAAACAGGGACGCGAGACCCAGTACTTC. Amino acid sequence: CASSKQGRETQYF.

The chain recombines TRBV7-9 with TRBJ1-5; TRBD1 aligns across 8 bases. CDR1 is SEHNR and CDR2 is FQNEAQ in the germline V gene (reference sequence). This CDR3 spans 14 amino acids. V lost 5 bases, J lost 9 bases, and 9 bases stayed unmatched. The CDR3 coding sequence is TGTGCCAGCAGCCAGGACAGGGTGGCGGGGCCCCAGCATTTT. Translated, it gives CASSQDRVAGPQHF.